This section outlines one TCR beta chain sequence together with its context. The antigen is unknown. This record comes from a study of OX40 agonist ivuxolimab in advanced cancers. About the research overall: Patients received the agonistic anti-OX40 (CD134) antibody ivuxolimab. Ivuxolimab was delivered to patients intravenously every 2 weeks at doses spanning 0.01 to 10 mg/kg.

Study-wide results and caveats: Nonresponders included some who also had low normalized T-cell clonal expansion.

The germline gives CDR1 GTSNPN, CDR2 SVGIG (reference sequence). V was cut by 2 bases and J by 1 base, with 11 bases left in between. CDR3 length: 14 amino acids. Libraries were prepared by immunoSEQ multiplex PCR; TCRdb keeps only in-frame clonotypes and omits some of them. The table lists 95,000 to 120,000 clones, around 93% of them singletons, with over 0.6% in the top ten. The V and J genes are TRBV30 and TRBJ1-1; perhaps TRBD1 as D (5 bases). The source of this sequence is an adult with an advanced solid tumor such as melanoma, head and neck, liver or kidney cancer. This sample comprised CD4+ or CD8+ T cells sorted from blood, obtained in a trial of the OX40 agonist ivuxolimab. CDR3 nucleotide sequence: TGTGCCTGGAGTAAAGACAGCTCGAACACTGAAGCTTTCTTT. Protein sequence: CAWSKDSSNTEAFF.